This TCR beta chain was recovered during a study of vaccination and CD4 T cells after COVID-19 (dated by TCRdb to 2022 to 2024). About the full investigation: Convalescent patients had a positive SARS-CoV-2 result on nasal swab PCR, and of these patients, some 10 had mild disease and one had severe disease. Post-COVID blood samples were collected from convalescent patients a median of approximately 93 days after diagnosis, with a range of roughly 35 to 170 days. In about 11 COVID-19 convalescent patients and a few infection-naive healthy vaccine recipients, the spike-specific CD4+ TCR repertoire before mRNA vaccination was compared with the repertoire after mRNA vaccination. Post-vaccine blood samples were collected a median of approximately 68 days after the second vaccine dose, ranging from roughly 13 to 241 days. The cultures were stimulated with overlapping spike peptide pools from SARS-CoV-2 and from the common cold coronaviruses HCoV-NL63, HCoV-OC43 and HCoV-229E. Six males and four females were included in the convalescent cohort, with two Hispanic individuals, seven Caucasians, two Asians and one multiracial person represented. For a few convalescent patients, samples were collected at an early post-vaccination timepoint (day 14) as well as at a late post-vaccination timepoint (days 161 to 241). Participants got two doses of the Pfizer-BioNTech BNT162b2 vaccine (n=8) or two doses of the Moderna mRNA-1273 vaccine (n=2). Control cultures used a CEFX viral epitope pool as positive control, an HIV-1 Nef peptide pool as negative control, or no peptide.

The sample's time point label, decoded: late sampling 161 to 241 days after vaccination in three convalescent patients. This specimen's treatment or condition label, interpreted: roughly 11-day PBMC culture with coronavirus spike peptide pools or control peptides (ViraFEST assay). The study used the ViraFEST assay, which expanded antigen-specific T cells with peptide pools and then identified expanded clonotypes by TCR sequencing. The convalescent patients' positive SARS-CoV-2 PCR tests fell between March and December 2020, which was before the Alpha, Beta and Delta variants emerged in the United States. Two million PBMCs per well were cultured in IMDM with approximately 5% human AB serum and roughly 10 IU/ml IL-2, plus 10 ug/ml peptide pools. On days 3 and 7, half of the culture medium was replaced with fresh IL-2-containing medium. Once the cells had been in culture for over nine days, the EasySep CD4+ T cell isolation kit was used to isolate CD4+ T cells by negative selection. Ficoll-Paque Plus gradient centrifugation was used to isolate PBMCs from whole blood, and the isolated PBMCs were then either used fresh or cryopreserved at -140C. Each culture condition was generally run in triplicate wells.

What the authors observed across the whole study: Although the median number of SARS-CoV-2-reactive clonotypes went up from 20 to 25 after infection to around 39 after vaccination, the increase was not significant. In convalescent patients, a median around 90% of post-vaccine SARS-CoV-2-reactive clones were detected only after vaccination, and vaccine-specific priming was suggested by this finding. Relatively few convalescent patients were included in the study, and early timepoints after natural infection were not analyzed. Nearly all vaccine-specific clones in convalescent patients (304 of 307) were mono-reactive for SARS-CoV-2 spike rather than cross-reactive with common cold coronaviruses.

This clonotype was seen only a few times. Its antigen remains unidentified. No base quality information exists; no much larger clone differs at one position. The library was generated by PCR. DNA from cultured CD4+ T cells was subjected to TCR sequencing with the Oncomine TCR Beta short-read assay at the Johns Hopkins FTIC core. The QIAamp micro DNA kit was used to extract genomic DNA from the cultured CD4+ T cells. The Oncomine TCR Beta libraries from cultured CD4+ T cells were pooled using unique dual indexes and then sequenced on an Illumina iSeq 100. The paper's data handling went like this. Non-productive sequences were filtered out, and CDR3s that did not start with C, did not end with F or W, or were shorter than 7 amino acids were discarded. Antigen-specific clonotypes were identified with the MANAFEST web application by comparing peptide-stimulated wells with reference and other culture wells. For a clone to be called positive, the clone needed an FDR below 0.05, an odds ratio above 5, and a productive frequency above 0.1% in at least two of three replicate wells. Cross-reactive clonotypes were defined as significantly expanded in both SARS-CoV-2 spike wells and at least one common cold coronavirus spike condition. Similarity between CDR3 sequences was evaluated in R version 3.6.1 using Levenshtein distances (stringdist) and unrooted phylogenetic trees (ape). TCRdb reworked the public reads: Q25 trimming with fastp, MiXCR clone assembly, productive beta chains retained. Duplicate CDR3 protein sequences are folded into a single record with the most common DNA and genes. The V and J calls here are based on TCRdb, not the publication. The table for this sample lists around 15,000 distinct CDR3 sequences; 52% of them were counted only once. Under 20% of the sample is taken by the ten largest.

The TCR comes from a human donor who had recovered from COVID-19. Here the sequenced sample was CD4+ T cells from blood, cultured in vitro, taken about 7 months after SARS-CoV-2 vaccination.

For the CDR3, the sequence is CATRAPQGGETQYF. The DNA is as follows: TGTGCCACCAGGGCACCGCAGGGGGGGGAGACCCAGTACTTC. The rearranged segments are TRBV15 and TRBJ2-5; the D call is tentative, TRBD1 or TRBD2, as each matches 7 bases. Based on the germline V gene (reference sequence), the CDR1 and CDR2 sequences are LNHNV and YYDKDF. Its CDR3 holds 14 amino acids, cysteine through phenylalanine. Left in the record is the CDR3 DNA by itself, 42 bases read in frame from the first base. A distance of 16 bases separates the germline ends of V and J, which lose 6 bases and 5 bases respectively.